A single sample gave rise to the 12 T cell receptor beta chains below, sequenced in a study of shared clonotypes between healthy human individuals. The protocol was immunoSEQ multiplex PCR, while the TCRdb copy is restricted to in-frame clones and leaves out a portion. The sample shows around 990,000 clones, around three quarters of them seen only once. The specimen was memory CD4+ T cells from PBMCs. Subset denoted: CD45RA-negative fraction. The receptors stem from a man younger than 30 in good health. Some clones in this sample may be carry-over from other donors' samples.

The chain employs TRBV28 and TRBJ2-7; 9 bases line up with TRBD2. The V segment lost 3 bases and the J segment 4 bases; nucleotides outside the gene matches: 10. This CDR3 is 16 amino acids long. CDR1 MDHEN and CDR2 SYDVKM come from the germline V gene. CDR3 sequence reads: CASSLSAGGGGYEQYF. CDR3 nucleotide sequence: TGTGCCAGCAGTTTGTCGGCGGGAGGGGGAGGATACGAGCAGTACTTC.

This chain connects TRBV27 to TRBJ1-1; no clear D gene. Trimming removed 0 bases from V and 6 bases from J, with 8 bases in between. Germline V gene sequence: CDR1 MNHEY, CDR2 SMNVEV (reference sequence). The CDR3 consists of 13 residues. The CDR3 loop reads CASSLSGSSEAFF. In DNA form, the CDR3 reads TGTGCCAGCAGTTTATCAGGGTCCTCTGAAGCTTTCTTT.

The chain is built from TRBV5-6 and TRBJ1-5, with TRBD1 matching over 9 bases. The length of the CDR3 is 14 residues. Germline V lookup: CDR1 SGHDT, CDR2 YYEEEE. With 5 bases clipped from V and 9 bases from J, the junction kept 9 bases outside the gene matches. The CDR3 spells CASSPDRGGGPQHF. CDR3 DNA: TGTGCCAGCAGTCCTGACAGGGGGGGAGGGCCCCAGCATTTT.

The chain carries TRBV5-6 and TRBJ1-2; perhaps TRBD1 as D (5 bases). Germline loops: CDR1 SGHDT, CDR2 YYEEEE. The CDR3 has 14 residues. The V and J ends lost 0 bases and 2 bases respectively, with 8 bases between them. CDR3 nucleotides: TGTGCCAGCAGCTTGGTTGGGGGGAACTATGGCTACACCTTC. Amino acid sequence: CASSLVGGNYGYTF.

This clone was observed a handful of times. The chain recombines TRBV7-8 with TRBJ1-1; D is unresolved. This CDR3 is 14 amino acids long. Germline V gene data show CDR1 as SGHVS and CDR2 as FQNEAQ. V was shortened by 0 bases and J by 5 bases, with 10 bases between the two germline ends. CDR3 coding DNA: TGTGCCAGCAGCTTAGCGGGTAGAAGGACTGAAGCTTTCTTT. It specifies CASSLAGRRTEAFF. Full variable domain (outside the CDR3, taken from reference TRBV7-8 and TRBJ1-1): GAGVSQSPRYKVAKRGQDVALRCDPISGHVSLFWYQQALGQGPEFLTYFQNEAQLDKSGLPSDRFFAERPEGSVSTLKIQRTQQEDSAVYLCASSLAGRRTEAFFGQGTRLTVV.

The chain links TRBV9 to TRBJ2-1; the D gene is possibly TRBD2 (5 bases). Germline-derived CDR1 and CDR2 are SGDLS and YYNGEE. This CDR3 region has 12 residues. V gave up 7 bases and J gave up 8 bases, with 13 bases separating them. CDR3 amino acids: CASGRLADEQFF. The CDR3 nucleotides read TGTGCCAGCGGTCGTCTAGCTGATGAGCAGTTCTTC.

The V call is TRBV28, the J call TRBJ2-6; D is unresolved. The CDR3 is 16 residues long. The germline V gene has CDR1 MDHEN and CDR2 SYDVKM. V lost 5 bases, J lost 0 bases, and 11 bases lay in between. The CDR3 bases are TGTGCCAGCAGTCCTACACGTCACTCTGGGGCCAACGTCCTGACTTTC. This codes for CASSPTRHSGANVLTF. Complete variable domain (other parts from reference TRBV28 and TRBJ2-6): DVKVTQSSRYLVKRTGEKVFLECVQDMDHENMFWYRQDPGLGLRLIYFSYDVKMKEKGDIPEGYSVSREKKERFSLILESASTNQTSMYLCASSPTRHSGANVLTFGAGSRLTVL.

DNA for the CDR3: TGTGCCAGCAGCCAAGGGGGGAGGGGACTAGCGAACACCGGGGAGCTGTTTTTT. Amino acids: CASSQGGRGLANTGELFF. The chain combines TRBV4-2 with TRBJ2-2; 8 bases line up with TRBD2. Trimming cost V 1 base and J 0 bases; bases outside gene matches: 7. This CDR3 spans 18 amino acids. CDR1 is LGHNA, CDR2 YNFKEQ, per germline.

The chain is built from TRBV2 and TRBJ1-4; D remains unclear. Trimming removed 4 bases from V and 4 bases from J, with 10 bases in between. Germline lookup yields CDR1 SNHLY and CDR2 FYNNEI. This CDR3 spans 14 amino acids. The CDR3 DNA is TGTGCCAGCAGTGCCCGAGGTGGTAATGAAAAACTGTTTTTT. Protein product: CASSARGGNEKLFF.

This chain connects TRBV18 to TRBJ1-1, with D possibly matching TRBD1 (6 bases). Trimming took 4 bases from V and 6 from J, leaving 12 bases between them. Germline V lookup: CDR1 KGHSH, CDR2 LQKENI. The CDR3 runs 13 residues. Written as DNA, the CDR3 is TGTGCCAGCTCACTTCGGACAGTTGCTGAAGCTTTCTTT. Residues: CASSLRTVAEAFF.

This sequence joins TRBV2 and TRBJ2-1; the match to TRBD2 covers 9 bases. The V gene's germline CDR1 is SNHLY and CDR2 FYNNEI. The ends lost 6 bases at V and 4 bases at J; junction bases unmatched: 10. The CDR3 contains 16 residues. CDR3 region: CASRGSLAGEYNEQFF. Here the CDR3 DNA reads TGTGCCAGCAGGGGATCACTAGCGGGCGAGTACAATGAGCAGTTCTTC.

The gene calls are TRBV7-8 and TRBJ2-1, with D perhaps matching TRBD1 (5 bases). Looked up from germline, CDR1 is SGHVS and CDR2 is FQNEAQ. Trimming cost V 1 base and J 3 bases, with 13 bases left between them. The CDR3 sequence is 16 residues long. The CDR3 bases are TGTGCCAGCAGCTTAGTCTCGTCCAGGGTCTACAATGAGCAGTTCTTC. Translated, it gives CASSLVSSRVYNEQFF.